Listed below are T cell receptor beta chains from one sample, sequenced in a study of Ad26.COV2.S vaccination and SARS-CoV-2 variants. This table comes from immunoSEQ multiplex PCR, and its TCRdb copy is limited to in-frame clones, with some not included. The repertoire holds about 350,000 clones, with 92% as singletons. This sample comprised peripheral blood, obtained after recovery from COVID-19. The receptors were gathered from a human donor who had recovered from COVID-19. CDR3s include the opening cysteine and the closing phenylalanine or tryptophan. The order of the fields is clone size, D gene, V gene, CDR3 length, J gene, CDR3 DNA, CDR3 protein. A D gene is named only where the DNA matches it firmly. The size entry is marked missing in some rows and otherwise reads once, few, many or a size class.

clone_size: .; d_call: .; v_call: TRBV6-5; cdr3_length: 14; j_call: TRBJ1-2; cdr3_nt: TGTGCCAGCACCGCAGGGTGGGGAGAGGATGGCTACACCTTC; cdr3_aa: CASTAGWGEDGYTF
clone_size: .; d_call: .; v_call: TRBV5-1; cdr3_length: 17; j_call: TRBJ1-2; cdr3_nt: TGCGCCAGCAGCTTGGTAGGGCAGGGCCTAACTCTTCATGGCTACACCTTC; cdr3_aa: CASSLVGQGLTLHGYTF
clone_size: once; d_call: .; v_call: TRBV15; cdr3_length: 15; j_call: TRBJ1-3; cdr3_nt: TGTGCCACCAGCAGAGATGGGGTAATGGGAAACACCATATATTTT; cdr3_aa: CATSRDGVMGNTIYF
clone_size: .; d_call: TRBD2; v_call: TRBV10-1; cdr3_length: 17; j_call: TRBJ2-3; cdr3_nt: TGCGCCAGCAGTGAGTGGACTAGCGGGGGGCCGTCAGATACGCAGTATTTT; cdr3_aa: CASSEWTSGGPSDTQYF
clone_size: .; d_call: TRBD2; v_call: TRBV19; cdr3_length: 15; j_call: TRBJ2-7; cdr3_nt: TGTGCCAGTAGTCTTACTAGCGGGGTCTACTACGAGCAGTACTTC; cdr3_aa: CASSLTSGVYYEQYF
clone_size: .; d_call: .; v_call: TRBV13; cdr3_length: 14; j_call: TRBJ2-7; cdr3_nt: TGTGCCAGCAGCCCCCCGGCCCGCGGCGACGAGCAGTACTTC; cdr3_aa: CASSPPARGDEQYF
clone_size: .; d_call: TRBD1; v_call: TRBV5-4; cdr3_length: 15; j_call: TRBJ1-2; cdr3_nt: TGTGCCAGCAGCTTGGTTGGGACAGCGTCCTATGGCTACACCTTC; cdr3_aa: CASSLVGTASYGYTF
clone_size: once; d_call: .; v_call: TRBV27; cdr3_length: 15; j_call: TRBJ1-1; cdr3_nt: TGTGCCAGCAGTTCCTACGGTACTGTGAACACTGAAGCTTTCTTT; cdr3_aa: CASSSYGTVNTEAFF
clone_size: once; d_call: .; v_call: TRBV6-5; cdr3_length: 15; j_call: TRBJ2-6; cdr3_nt: TGTGCCAGCAGTTACTCGCCAGGTGGGGCCAACGTCCTGACTTTC; cdr3_aa: CASSYSPGGANVLTF
clone_size: .; d_call: .; v_call: TRBV10-1; cdr3_length: 13; j_call: TRBJ2-7; cdr3_nt: TGCGCCAGCAGTGAGTCCCAGATCTACGAGCAGTACTTC; cdr3_aa: CASSESQIYEQYF
clone_size: .; d_call: .; v_call: TRBV7-8; cdr3_length: 15; j_call: TRBJ1-1; cdr3_nt: TGTGCCAGCAGCCATCAGGTGGGATCGGACACTGAAGCTTTCTTT; cdr3_aa: CASSHQVGSDTEAFF
clone_size: .; d_call: TRBD1; v_call: TRBV7-6; cdr3_length: 20; j_call: TRBJ2-6; cdr3_nt: TGTGCCAGCAGCTTAATGTTTTTGGACAGGGCCTACTCTGGGGCCAACGTCCTGACTTTC; cdr3_aa: CASSLMFLDRAYSGANVLTF
clone_size: .; d_call: .; v_call: TRBV6-5; cdr3_length: 15; j_call: TRBJ1-6; cdr3_nt: TGTGCCAGCAGCCCAGTGGGCAATTATAATTCACCCCTCCACTTT; cdr3_aa: CASSPVGNYNSPLHF
clone_size: .; d_call: .; v_call: TRBV2; cdr3_length: 13; j_call: TRBJ1-3; cdr3_nt: TGTGCCATTTCGGACATCTCTGGAAACACCATATATTTT; cdr3_aa: CAISDISGNTIYF
clone_size: .; d_call: TRBD1; v_call: TRBV7-9; cdr3_length: 15; j_call: TRBJ2-7; cdr3_nt: TGTGCCAGCAGCTTAGCGGGACAGGGGTCCTACGAGCAGTACTTC; cdr3_aa: CASSLAGQGSYEQYF
clone_size: .; d_call: .; v_call: TRBV21-1; cdr3_length: 17; j_call: TRBJ2-3; cdr3_nt: TGTGCCAGCAGCTTGCGGACTAGCGGTAACTGCACAGATACGCAGTATTTT; cdr3_aa: CASSLRTSGNCTDTQYF
clone_size: .; d_call: .; v_call: TRBV7-9; cdr3_length: 15; j_call: TRBJ1-3; cdr3_nt: TGTGCCAGCAGCTTGGGCAGGGTGGATGGAAACACCATATATTTT; cdr3_aa: CASSLGRVDGNTIYF
clone_size: .; d_call: .; v_call: TRBV6-1; cdr3_length: 18; j_call: TRBJ2-3; cdr3_nt: TGTGCCAGCAGTGAAGTTGGGCGTAGGGACTCTAGCACAGATACGCAGTATTTT; cdr3_aa: CASSEVGRRDSSTDTQYF